This TCR beta chain was identified during a study of blood T cells in healthy people across ages. Notes on the study in general: Versus aged donors, long-lived donors had higher diversity and more naive CD4+ cells.

Isolation recovered at least 7 million PBMCs from every sample. Samples each had at least 6 micrograms of total RNA extracted. As to this clonotype: Its target is not known. Its ends do not fully match the called genes, so a read error is possible.

A second PCR of roughly 6 to 12 cycles used a sample-barcoded 5' primer and a J-beta primer mix. Every single cDNA molecule received a tag from a template-switch adaptor with 12 random nucleotides. TCRdb re-derived calls from the 5' RACE reads in MiXCR, one entry per CDR3 protein. This sample yields just over 800,000 distinct CDR3 sequences, of which approximately 67% are seen a single time; 25% to 35% belongs to the top ten. Sequencing used blood. This sequence originates from a man in his thirties or forties in good health.

In DNA form, the CDR3 reads TGTACCAGCAGCACGACAGGGCCCTCGGGCTATGGCTACACCTTC. Amino acid sequence: CTSSTTGPSGYGYTF. The V call is TRBV9, the J call TRBJ1-2; 7 bases fit TRBD1. Per germline, CDR1 SGDLS and CDR2 YYNGEE. The CDR3 loop spans 15 amino acids.